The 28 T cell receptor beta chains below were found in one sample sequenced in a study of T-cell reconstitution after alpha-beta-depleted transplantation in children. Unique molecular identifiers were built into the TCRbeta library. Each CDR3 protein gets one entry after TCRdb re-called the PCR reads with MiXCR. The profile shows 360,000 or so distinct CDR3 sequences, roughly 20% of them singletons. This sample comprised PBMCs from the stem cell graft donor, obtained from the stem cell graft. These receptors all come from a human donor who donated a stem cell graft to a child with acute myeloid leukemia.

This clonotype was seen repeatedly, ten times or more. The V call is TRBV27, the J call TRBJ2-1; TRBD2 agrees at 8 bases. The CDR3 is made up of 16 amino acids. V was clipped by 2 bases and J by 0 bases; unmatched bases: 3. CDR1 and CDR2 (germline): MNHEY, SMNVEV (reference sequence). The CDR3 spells CASSLTGGDSYNEQFF. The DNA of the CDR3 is TGTGCCAGCAGTTTAACGGGAGGGGACTCCTACAATGAGCAGTTCTTC.

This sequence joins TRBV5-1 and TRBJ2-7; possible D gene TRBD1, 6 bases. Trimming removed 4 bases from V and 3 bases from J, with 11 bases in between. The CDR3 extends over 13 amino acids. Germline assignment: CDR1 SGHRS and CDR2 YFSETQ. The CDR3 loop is CASSGDTIYEQYF. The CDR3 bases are TGCGCCAGCAGCGGGGACACGATCTACGAGCAGTACTTC.

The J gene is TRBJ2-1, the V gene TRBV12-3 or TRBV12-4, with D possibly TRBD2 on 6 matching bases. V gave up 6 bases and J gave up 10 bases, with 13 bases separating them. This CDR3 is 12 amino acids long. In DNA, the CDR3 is TGTGCCAGCAGCTCGGGACTCCGGGAGCAGTTCTTC. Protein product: CASSSGLREQFF.

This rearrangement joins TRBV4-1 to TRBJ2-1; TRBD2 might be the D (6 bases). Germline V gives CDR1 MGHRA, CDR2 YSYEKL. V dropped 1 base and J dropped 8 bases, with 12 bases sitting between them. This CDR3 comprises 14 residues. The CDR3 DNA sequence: TGCGCCAGCAGCCAAGGACTAGGATTATATGAGCAGTTCTTC. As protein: CASSQGLGLYEQFF.

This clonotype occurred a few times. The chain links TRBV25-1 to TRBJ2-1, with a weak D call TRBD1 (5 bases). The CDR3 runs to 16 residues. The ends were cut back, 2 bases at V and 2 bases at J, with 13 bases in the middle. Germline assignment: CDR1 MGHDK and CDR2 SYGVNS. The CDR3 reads CASSEKGSGPYNEQFF. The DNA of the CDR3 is TGTGCCAGCAGTGAAAAGGGGTCAGGACCCTACAATGAGCAGTTCTTC.

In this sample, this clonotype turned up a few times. The CDR3 DNA sequence: TGTGCCAGCGCCGAGGGCTCTCCCTCCTACGAGCAGTACTTC. This encodes CASAEGSPSYEQYF. The chain is built from TRBV6-5 and TRBJ2-7; a possible D gene is TRBD2 (5 bases). The germline V gene has CDR1 MNHEY and CDR2 SVGAGI. V was cut by 8 bases and J by 0 bases, with 14 bases left in between. The CDR3 is made up of 14 amino acids.

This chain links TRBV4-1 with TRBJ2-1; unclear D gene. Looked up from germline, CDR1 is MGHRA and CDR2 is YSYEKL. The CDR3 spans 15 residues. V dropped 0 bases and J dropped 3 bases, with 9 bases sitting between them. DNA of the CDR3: TGCGCCAGCAGCCAAGATCTTCGCGGCTACAATGAGCAGTTCTTC. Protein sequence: CASSQDLRGYNEQFF.

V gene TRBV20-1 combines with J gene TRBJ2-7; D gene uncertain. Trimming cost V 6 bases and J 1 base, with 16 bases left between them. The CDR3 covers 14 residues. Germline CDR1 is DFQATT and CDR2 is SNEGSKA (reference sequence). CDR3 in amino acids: CSASPSRASYEQYF. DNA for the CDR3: TGCAGTGCATCCCCCAGCCGGGCTTCCTACGAGCAGTACTTC.

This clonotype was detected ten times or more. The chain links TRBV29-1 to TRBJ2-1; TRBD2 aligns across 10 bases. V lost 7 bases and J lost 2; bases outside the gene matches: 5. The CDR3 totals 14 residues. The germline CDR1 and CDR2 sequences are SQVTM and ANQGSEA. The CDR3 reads CSALAGKTYNEQFF. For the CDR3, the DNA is TGCAGCGCACTAGCGGGAAAGACCTACAATGAGCAGTTCTTC.

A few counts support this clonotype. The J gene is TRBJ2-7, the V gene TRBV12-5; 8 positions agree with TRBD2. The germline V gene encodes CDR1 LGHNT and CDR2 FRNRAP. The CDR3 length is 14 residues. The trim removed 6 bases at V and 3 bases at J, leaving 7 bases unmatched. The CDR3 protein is CASGVIAGNYEQYF. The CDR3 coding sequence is TGTGCTAGTGGGGTGATAGCGGGAAACTACGAGCAGTACTTC.

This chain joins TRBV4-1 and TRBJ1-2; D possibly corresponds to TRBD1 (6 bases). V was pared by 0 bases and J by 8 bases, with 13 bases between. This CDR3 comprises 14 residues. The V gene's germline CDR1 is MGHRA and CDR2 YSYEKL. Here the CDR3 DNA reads TGCGCCAGCAGCCAAGATTCGGGGGCGGGGGGCTACACCTTC. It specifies CASSQDSGAGGYTF.

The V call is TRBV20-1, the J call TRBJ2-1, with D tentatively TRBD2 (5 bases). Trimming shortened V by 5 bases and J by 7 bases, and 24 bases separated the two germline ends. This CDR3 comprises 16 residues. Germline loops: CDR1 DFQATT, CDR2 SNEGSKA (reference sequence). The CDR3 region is CSALHLLGIRTNEQFF. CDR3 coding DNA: TGCAGTGCTCTCCATCTTCTAGGAATTCGGACTAATGAGCAGTTCTTC.

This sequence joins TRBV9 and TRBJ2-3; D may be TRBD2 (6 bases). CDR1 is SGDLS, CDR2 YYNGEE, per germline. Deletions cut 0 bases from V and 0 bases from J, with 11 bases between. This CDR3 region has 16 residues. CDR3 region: CASSVAAGFSTDTQYF. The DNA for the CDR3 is TGTGCCAGCAGCGTAGCAGCGGGTTTCAGCACAGATACGCAGTATTTT.

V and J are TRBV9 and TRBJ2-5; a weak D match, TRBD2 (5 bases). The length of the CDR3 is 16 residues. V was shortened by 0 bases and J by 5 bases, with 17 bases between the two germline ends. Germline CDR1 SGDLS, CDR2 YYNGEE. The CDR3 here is CASSVDGVEGLETQYF. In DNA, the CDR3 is TGTGCCAGCAGCGTAGACGGGGTAGAGGGCCTGGAGACCCAGTACTTC.

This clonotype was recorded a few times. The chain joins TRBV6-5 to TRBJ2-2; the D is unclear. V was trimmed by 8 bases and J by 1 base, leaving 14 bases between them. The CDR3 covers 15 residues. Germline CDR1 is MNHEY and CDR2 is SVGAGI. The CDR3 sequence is CASRRTSLNTGELFF. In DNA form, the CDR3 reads TGTGCCAGCCGCAGGACGTCGTTGAACACCGGGGAGCTGTTTTTT.

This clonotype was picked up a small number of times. CDR3 sequence: CASSFGLAGGHNEQFF. The CDR3 DNA reads TGTGCCAGCAGCTTTGGACTAGCGGGAGGCCACAATGAGCAGTTCTTC. The chain combines TRBV7-2 with TRBJ2-1; 14 bases agree with TRBD2. J gave up 5 bases and V 3 bases, and 3 bases lay outside the gene matches. CDR3 length: 16 amino acids. From germline, CDR1 is SGHTA and CDR2 FQGNSA.

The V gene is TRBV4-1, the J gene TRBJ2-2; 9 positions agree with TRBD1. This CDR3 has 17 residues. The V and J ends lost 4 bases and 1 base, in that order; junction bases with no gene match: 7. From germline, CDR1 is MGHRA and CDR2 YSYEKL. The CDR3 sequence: CASSLRTGEVNTGELFF. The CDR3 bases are TGCGCCAGCAGCCTACGGACAGGGGAGGTGAACACCGGGGAGCTGTTTTTT.

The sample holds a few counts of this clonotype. The CDR3 DNA reads TGCAGCGTTGACGGGACTAGCGGGAGGGCTTCCTACAATGAGCAGTTCTTC. This encodes CSVDGTSGRASYNEQFF. The rearrangement joins TRBV29-1 to TRBJ2-1; 16 positions match TRBD2. This CDR3 is built from 17 residues. The germline V gene has CDR1 SQVTM and CDR2 ANQGSEA. Trimming took 3 bases from V and 1 from J; bases not matched to a gene: 3.

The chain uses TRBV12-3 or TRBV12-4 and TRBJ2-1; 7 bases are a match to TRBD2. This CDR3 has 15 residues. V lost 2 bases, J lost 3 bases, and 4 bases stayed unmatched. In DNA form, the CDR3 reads TGTGCCAGCAGTTTATGGGGGGGTGGCTACAATGAGCAGTTCTTC. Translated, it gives CASSLWGGGYNEQFF.

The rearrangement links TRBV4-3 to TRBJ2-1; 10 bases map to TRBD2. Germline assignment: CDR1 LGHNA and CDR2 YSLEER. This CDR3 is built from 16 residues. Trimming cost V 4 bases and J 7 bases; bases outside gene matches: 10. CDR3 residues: CASSPWWLAGENEQFF. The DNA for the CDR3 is TGCGCCAGCAGCCCGTGGTGGCTAGCGGGAGAGAATGAGCAGTTCTTC.

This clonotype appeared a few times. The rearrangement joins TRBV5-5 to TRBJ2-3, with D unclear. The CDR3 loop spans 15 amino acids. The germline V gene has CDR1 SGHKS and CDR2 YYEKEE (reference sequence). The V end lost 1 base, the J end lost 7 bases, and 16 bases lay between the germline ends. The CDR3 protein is CASSLQAGDQYTQYF. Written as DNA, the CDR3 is TGTGCCAGCAGCTTGCAGGCAGGTGATCAATATACGCAGTATTTT.

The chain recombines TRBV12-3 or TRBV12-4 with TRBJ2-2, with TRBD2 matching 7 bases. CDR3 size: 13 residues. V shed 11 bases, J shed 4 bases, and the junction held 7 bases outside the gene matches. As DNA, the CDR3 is TGTGCCGACAGCGGGGAGATCACCGGGGAGCTGTTTTTT. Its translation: CADSGEITGELFF.

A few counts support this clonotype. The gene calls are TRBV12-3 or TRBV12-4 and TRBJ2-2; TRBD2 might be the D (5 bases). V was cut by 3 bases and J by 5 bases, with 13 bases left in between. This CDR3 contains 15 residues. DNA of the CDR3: TGTGCCAGCAGTTTGGGTCTGGGGAGTACCGGGGAGCTGTTTTTT. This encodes CASSLGLGSTGELFF.

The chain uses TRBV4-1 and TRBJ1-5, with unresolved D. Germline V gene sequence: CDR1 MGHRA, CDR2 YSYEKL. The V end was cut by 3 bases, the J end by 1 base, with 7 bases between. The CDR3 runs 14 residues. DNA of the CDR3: TGCGCCAGCAGCCAGGTTCGGAGCAATCAGCCCCAGCATTTT. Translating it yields CASSQVRSNQPQHF.

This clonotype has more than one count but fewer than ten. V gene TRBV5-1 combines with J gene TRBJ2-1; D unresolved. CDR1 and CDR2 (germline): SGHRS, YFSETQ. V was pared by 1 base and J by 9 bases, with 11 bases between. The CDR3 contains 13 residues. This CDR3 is CASSLLELGEQFF. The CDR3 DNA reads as TGCGCCAGCAGCTTGTTGGAGTTGGGTGAGCAGTTCTTC.

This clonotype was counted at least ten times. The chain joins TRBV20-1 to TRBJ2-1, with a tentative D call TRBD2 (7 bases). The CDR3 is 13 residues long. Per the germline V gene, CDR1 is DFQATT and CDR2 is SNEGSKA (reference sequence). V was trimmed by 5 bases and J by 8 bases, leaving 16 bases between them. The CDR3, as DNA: TGCAGTGCTGAGGGGGGGGTGGTGGATGAGCAGTTCTTC. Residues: CSAEGGVVDEQFF.

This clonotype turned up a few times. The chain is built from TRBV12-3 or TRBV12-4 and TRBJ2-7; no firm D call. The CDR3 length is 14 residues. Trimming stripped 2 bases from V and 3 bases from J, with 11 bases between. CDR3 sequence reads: CASSLYGGNYEQYF. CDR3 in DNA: TGTGCCAGCAGTTTATACGGCGGAAACTACGAGCAGTACTTC.

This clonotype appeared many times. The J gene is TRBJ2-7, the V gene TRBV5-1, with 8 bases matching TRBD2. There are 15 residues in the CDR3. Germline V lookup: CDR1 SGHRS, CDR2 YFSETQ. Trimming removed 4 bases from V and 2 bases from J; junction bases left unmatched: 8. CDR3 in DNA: TGCGCCAGCAGCCTAACTAGCGGAGCCACCTACGAGCAGTACTTC. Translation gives CASSLTSGATYEQYF.